Following are 9 T cell receptor beta chains from one sample sequenced in a study of cytomegalovirus exposure and HLA in healthy donors. The primer mix had 60 Vbeta and 13 Jbeta primers. Clones were sequenced by immunoSEQ multiplex PCR, and TCRdb holds only the in-frame ones, with some missing. The sample lists around 160,000 clones, approximately 82% occurring once. The sample taken for sequencing was PBMCs. The source is a male donor in good health and CMV-seropositive.

The V call is TRBV30, the J call TRBJ2-7; 13 nucleotides match TRBD2. Germline-derived CDR1 and CDR2 are GTSNPN and SVGIG (reference sequence). V lost 2 bases, J lost 5 bases, and 6 bases stayed unmatched. The CDR3 contains 15 residues. For the CDR3, the DNA is TGTGCCTGGAGTCTAGGGACTAGCGGGATCCACGAGCAGTACTTC. Its translation: CAWSLGTSGIHEQYF.

This clone came up a few times. This rearrangement joins TRBV7-9 to TRBJ2-7, with TRBD2 as a possible D gene (6 bases). There are 14 residues in the CDR3. Germline CDR1 reads SEHNR; CDR2 reads FQNEAQ (reference sequence). The V end lost 8 bases, the J end lost 2 bases, and 16 bases lay between the germline ends. The CDR3 nucleotides read TGTGCCAGCGCCTTTAGCGGAGGCACCTACGAGCAGTACTTC. This encodes CASAFSGGTYEQYF.

This chain connects TRBV19 to TRBJ2-7; TRBD2 might be the D (7 bases). CDR3 length equals 17 residues. V was trimmed by 6 bases and J by 1 base, leaving 22 bases between them. Germline values: CDR1 LNHDA, CDR2 SQIVND (reference sequence). The CDR3 nucleotides read TGTGCCAGTAGCAGAGGGGGGGACTCCGGTTGGTCCTACGAGCAGTACTTC. The encoded protein is CASSRGGDSGWSYEQYF.

For the CDR3, the DNA is TGTGCCACCAGCAGGAGGCCCGGGGAGGGTGAAGCTTTCTTT. Translating gives CATSRRPGEGEAFF. The chain uses TRBV15 and TRBJ1-1; D is unresolved. The germline V gene encodes CDR1 LNHNV and CDR2 YYDKDF (reference sequence). This CDR3 spans 14 amino acids. V was cut by 3 bases and J by 7 bases, with 15 bases left in between.

V gene TRBV18 combines with J gene TRBJ1-1; no clear D. CDR3 length: 15 residues. The germline gives CDR1 KGHSH, CDR2 LQKENI. V was cut by 3 bases and J by 0 bases, with 11 bases left in between. The CDR3 DNA follows: TGTGCCAGCTCACCGGGCGAAATTGTGAACACTGAAGCTTTCTTT. This sequence encodes CASSPGEIVNTEAFF.

V usage is TRBV11-2 and J usage is TRBJ2-7; 11 bases map to TRBD2. Germline assignment: CDR1 SGHAT and CDR2 FQNNGV. Trimming cost V 1 base and J 4 bases; bases outside gene matches: 0. The CDR3 loop spans 14 amino acids. The CDR3 loop is CASSLGTSGYEQYF. Written as DNA, the CDR3 is TGTGCCAGCAGCTTAGGGACTAGCGGGTACGAGCAGTACTTC. Together with reference TRBV11-2 and TRBJ2-7, the CDR3 gives the full variable domain: EAGVAQSPRYKIIEKRQSVAFWCNPISGHATLYWYQQILGQGPKLLIQFQNNGVVDDSQLPKDRFSAERLKGVDSTLKIQPAKLEDSAVYLCASSLGTSGYEQYFGPGTRLTVT.

The chain employs TRBV25-1 and TRBJ1-3; possibly TRBD1 for D (5 bases). Germline V gene data show CDR1 as MGHDK and CDR2 as SYGVNS. The CDR3 loop spans 14 amino acids. With 6 bases removed from V and 6 bases from J, the gap between germline ends came to 15 bases. This CDR3 reads CASRAQGPANTIYF. The CDR3 DNA is TGTGCCAGCAGGGCCCAGGGCCCGGCAAACACCATATATTTT. The whole variable domain, remainder taken from reference TRBV25-1 and TRBJ1-3, is EADIYQTPRYLVIGTGKKITLECSQTMGHDKMYWYQQDPGMELHLIHYSYGVNSTEKGDLSSESTVSRIRTEHFPLTLESARPSHTSQYLCASRAQGPANTIYFGEGSWLTVV.

The chain recombines TRBV6-6 with TRBJ2-1; D possibly corresponds to TRBD2 (5 bases). From germline, CDR1 is MNHNY and CDR2 SVGAGI (reference sequence). The CDR3 spans 14 residues. The germline V and J ends were trimmed by 6 bases and 3 bases, with 12 bases remaining between them. CDR3 DNA: TGTGCCAGCAGCTGGACTGCCCTCTACAATGAGCAGTTCTTC. This gives the protein CASSWTALYNEQFF.

V is TRBV15 and J is TRBJ2-5; no clear D gene. Germline lookup yields CDR1 LNHNV and CDR2 YYDKDF (reference sequence). V was pared by 9 bases and J by 1 base, with 12 bases between. The CDR3 consists of 13 residues. The CDR3 spells CATIRGPQETQYF. The CDR3 nucleotides read TGTGCCACTATCCGTGGGCCCCAAGAGACCCAGTACTTC. The complete variable domain, with remaining parts taken from reference TRBV15 and TRBJ2-5, reads DAMVIQNPRYQVTQFGKPVTLSCSQTLNHNVMYWYQQKSSQAPKLLFHYYDKDFNNEADTPDNFQSRRPNTSFCFLDIRSPGLGDTAMYLCATIRGPQETQYFGPGTRLLVL.